The TCR beta chain described here comes from a study of graft-versus-host responses after intestinal transplantation. Repertoires were generated with immunoSEQ multiplex PCR, while TCRdb's copy carries only in-frame clones and drops some. The sample yields fewer than 85,000 clones, over 75% seen once. On this clone itself: The antigen is unknown.

The CDR3 is 15 amino acids. J gave up 2 bases and V 6 bases, and 6 bases lay outside the gene matches. Per the germline V gene, CDR1 is MDHEN and CDR2 is SYDVKM. The TCR was taken from a human donor who was the organ donor for an intestinal transplant. The J gene is TRBJ1-5, the V gene TRBV28, with 8 bases lining up with TRBD1. The sample was unstimulated CD4+ T cells sorted from spleen or lymph node cells, taken before transplant. The CDR3 sequence: CASRPNRGGNQPQHF. The CDR3 DNA follows: TGTGCCAGCAGACCAAACAGGGGGGGCAATCAGCCCCAGCATTTT.